The sample holds many counts of the clone carrying this T cell receptor beta chain. Antigen unknown. The data derive from a study of T-cell reconstitution after alpha-beta-depleted transplantation in children. There are 14 residues in the CDR3. Germline V gene sequence: CDR1 SGHVS, CDR2 FNYEAQ. Trimming stripped 0 bases from V and 5 bases from J, with 10 bases between. Using unique molecular identifiers, the investigators prepared the TCRbeta library. TCRdb called the PCR reads again in MiXCR, with one record for every CDR3 protein. The sample consists of roughly 350,000 distinct CDR3 sequences, 15% to 20% of them appearing once. The study's findings and limits: T-cell counts and diversity were attributed mostly to newly produced T cells one year after transplant.

V is TRBV7-6 and J is TRBJ2-5; no clear D. Sequenced here: PBMCs, mostly from graft donor cells, sampled 360 days after TCRalphabeta/CD19-depleted stem cell transplant. This TCR was sampled from a male patient between 2 and 15 years old who had a stem cell transplant for acute lymphoblastic leukemia, so the T cells may come from the graft donor. For the CDR3, the DNA is TGTGCCAGCAGCTTAGCGCCGATCTGGGAGACCCAGTACTTC. This translates into CASSLAPIWETQYF.